Following are 6 T cell receptor beta chains from one sample sequenced in a study of T cell responses to AZD1222 COVID-19 vaccine. Repertoires were generated with immunoSEQ multiplex PCR, while TCRdb's copy carries only in-frame clones and drops some. Here the sample spans fewer than 90,000 clones, about 86% being singletons. Specimen: peripheral blood, collected 28 days after the second AZD1222 dose. The receptors come from an adult who received the AZD1222 COVID-19 vaccine.

This rearrangement joins TRBV5-6 to TRBJ1-2; weak D call: TRBD1 (5 bases). Per germline, CDR1 SGHDT and CDR2 YYEEEE. Between the trimmed V and J ends, which lost 4 bases and 7 bases, there was a span of 8 bases. The CDR3 has 11 amino acids. The CDR3 sequence: CASSGGFGYTF. CDR3 sequence (DNA): TGTGCCAGCAGCGGGGGATTTGGCTACACCTTC.

The chain employs TRBV19 and TRBJ2-7, with unresolved D. V was shortened by 3 bases and J by 7 bases, with 13 bases between the two germline ends. The germline CDR1 and CDR2 sequences are LNHDA and SQIVND (reference sequence). The CDR3 totals 13 residues. The CDR3 DNA follows: TGTGCCAGTAGTATCCCGCGCGGTGGGGAGCAGTACTTC. Encoded protein: CASSIPRGGEQYF.

Only a few counts were recorded for this clone. The V gene is TRBV11-2, the J gene TRBJ2-7, with TRBD2 matching over 10 bases. The V segment lost 1 base and the J segment 5 bases; nucleotides outside the gene matches: 5. From germline, CDR1 is SGHAT and CDR2 FQNNGV. The CDR3 length is 15 residues. The chain's CDR3 is CASSLVASGSDEQYF. CDR3 sequence (DNA): TGTGCCAGCAGCTTAGTGGCTAGCGGGAGTGACGAGCAGTACTTC.

This clone was seen only a few times. The chain couples TRBV19 to TRBJ2-5, with TRBD1 as a possible D gene (5 bases). Trimming cost V 8 bases and J 0 bases, with 10 bases left between them. The CDR3 covers 13 residues. CDR1 LNHDA and CDR2 SQIVND come from the germline V gene (reference sequence). CDR3: CASAPGYQETQYF. The CDR3 DNA follows: TGTGCCAGTGCCCCAGGGTACCAAGAGACCCAGTACTTC. Supplemented by reference TRBV19 and TRBJ2-5, the full variable domain reads DGGITQSPKYLFRKEGQNVTLSCEQNLNHDAMYWYRQDPGQGLRLIYYSQIVNDFQKGDIAEGYSVSREKKESFPLTVTSAQKNPTAFYLCASAPGYQETQYFGPGTRLLVL.

This clone came up once. The V gene is TRBV28, the J gene TRBJ1-1, with unresolved D. In germline, CDR1 is MDHEN, CDR2 SYDVKM. CDR3 size: 13 residues. Between the trimmed V and J ends, which lost 6 bases and 4 bases, there was a span of 12 bases. For the CDR3, the DNA is TGTGCCAGCAGGGTAGGTGGAGGCACTGAAGCTTTCTTT. Translation gives CASRVGGGTEAFF.

The rearrangement uses TRBV10-3 and TRBJ2-1; D possibly corresponds to TRBD2 (6 bases). Germline V gene lookup returns CDR1 ENHRY and CDR2 SYGVKD. The CDR3 spans 13 residues. V shed 11 bases and J shed 8 bases, with 19 bases lying between them. The CDR3 loop is CASHSGREYEQFF. The CDR3 region has the DNA TGTGCCTCACACTCGGGACGGGAGTATGAGCAGTTCTTC.